This T cell receptor beta chain came from a study of blood T cell repertoires in COVID-19. Overall study: Researchers got acute and convalescent COVID-19 samples from the United States, Italy and Spain. The analysed material was cDNA or gDNA that came from T cells, B-cell-depleted T cells, or PBMCs.

As handled by the study authors: Quantification of nucleated cells was approximated via reference gene primer amplification. Method: immunoSEQ multiplex PCR; TCRdb's copy keeps in-frame clones and lacks some. V and J calls plus clone size are reproduced from that table; the DNA served to infer D and trimming. The sample yields about 98,000 clones, around 76% seen once. Germline loops: CDR1 LNHDA, CDR2 SQIVND (reference sequence). Losses at the gene ends were 8 bases for V and 2 bases for J; bases not matched to a gene: 5. This CDR3 contains 13 residues. The TCR originated in a man older than 75 with acute or convalescent COVID-19. V is TRBV19 and J is TRBJ1-2; 7 positions agree with TRBD1. Sequenced sample: peripheral blood. The CDR3 region is CASGGQTNYGYTF. CDR3 sequence (DNA): TGTGCCAGTGGGGGACAGACCAACTATGGCTACACCTTC.